The rows below give T cell receptor beta chains drawn from one sample of a study of blood T cell repertoires in COVID-19. Profiling relied on immunoSEQ multiplex PCR, and the TCRdb table lists in-frame clones only, not all of them. Among approximately 350,000 clones listed, 86% were seen once. The sequencing sample was made of peripheral blood. These receptors were obtained from a woman aged 55 to 70 with COVID-19, enrolled during active disease. CDR3s include the opening cysteine and the closing phenylalanine or tryptophan. A D gene is named only where the DNA matches it firmly. Part of the rows lack a size; the others show once, few, many or a class for expanded clones.

few	NA	14	TRBV7-2	TRBJ1-4	TGTGCCAGCAGCTTAGCCTCAGGGAATGAAAAACTGTTTTTT	CASSLASGNEKLFF
NA	NA	12	TRBV7-9	TRBJ2-3	TGTGCCAGCAGCTCAAGACTGGATACGCAGTATTTT	CASSSRLDTQYF
NA	TRBD2	18	TRBV4-2	TRBJ2-2	TGTGCCAGCAGCCAAGACTCTAGCGGGGGACCGAACACCGGGGAGCTGTTTTTT	CASSQDSSGGPNTGELFF
once	NA	14	TRBV15	TRBJ1-2	TGTGCCACCAGCAGATCGGTGGAGGTCGGGGGCTACACCTTC	CATSRSVEVGGYTF
NA	TRBD1	12	TRBV5-5	TRBJ1-1	TGTGCCGGGGGACAGACTACTACTGAAGCTTTCTTT	CAGGQTTTEAFF
NA	TRBD2	13	TRBV5-1	TRBJ2-7	TGCGCCGACGTTCGGGGGGACTCCTACGAGCAGTACTTC	CADVRGDSYEQYF
NA	TRBD2	15	TRBV5-5	TRBJ2-1	TGTGCCAGCAGCGTTAGCGGGGCCCTCTACAATGAGCAGTTCTTC	CASSVSGALYNEQFF
NA	NA	15	TRBV11-3	TRBJ1-1	TGTGCCAGCAGCTTAGGGGGGCAGAGTGACACTGAAGCTTTCTTT	CASSLGGQSDTEAFF
NA	TRBD1	15	TRBV7-9	TRBJ1-1	TGTGCCAGCAGCTCATGGGACAGGGGGCTCACTGAAGCTTTCTTT	CASSSWDRGLTEAFF
once	NA	14	TRBV6-6	TRBJ2-2	TGTGCCAGCAGCCTAGACGGGAACACCGGGGAGCTGTTTTTT	CASSLDGNTGELFF
few	TRBD2	18	TRBV11-2	TRBJ2-3	TGTGCCAGCAGCCCCCGACTAGCGGGGACCCTTAGCACAGATACGCAGTATTTT	CASSPRLAGTLSTDTQYF
NA	NA	13	TRBV10-2	TRBJ1-2	TGCGCCAGCAGTGAGTCGTGGACTCCTCTCTACACCTTC	CASSESWTPLYTF
NA	NA	13	TRBV11-1	TRBJ2-7	TGTGCCAGCAGCCGGGACTTCTCCTACGAGCAGTACTTC	CASSRDFSYEQYF
NA	TRBD2	17	TRBV4-1	TRBJ2-1	TGCGCCAGCAGCCAACGTAGCGGGGCTTCCTCCTACAATGAGCAGTTCTTC	CASSQRSGASSYNEQFF
NA	NA	14	TRBV5-5	TRBJ1-2	TGTGCCAGCAGCTTGACGACAGGAAACTATGGCTACACCTTC	CASSLTTGNYGYTF
NA	TRBD1	16	TRBV27	TRBJ2-7	TGTGCCAGCAGTCCTGTTGGGACAGGGGAACAATACGAGCAGTACTTC	CASSPVGTGEQYEQYF
NA	NA	15	TRBV10-3	TRBJ2-1	TGTGCCATCAGGCCTGGGGATAGCGGACACAATGAGCAGTTCTTC	CAIRPGDSGHNEQFF
NA	NA	14	TRBV12-5	TRBJ2-7	TGTGCTAGTGGCCCCCCCGGGGGTGGCTACGAGCAGTACTTC	CASGPPGGGYEQYF
NA	NA	15	TRBV5-4	TRBJ2-3	TGTGCCAGCAGCTTTGAGTCAGGGGATACAGATACGCAGTATTTT	CASSFESGDTDTQYF
NA	NA	12	TRBV30	TRBJ1-2	TGTGCCTGGAGAGCAGGAAACTATGGCTACACCTTC	CAWRAGNYGYTF
NA	NA	14	TRBV3-1/TRBV3-2	TRBJ1-2	TGTGCCAGCAGCCAAGGAGAATCTAACTATGGCTACACCTTC	CASSQGESNYGYTF
NA	TRBD1	15	TRBV5-6	TRBJ1-1	TGTGCCAGCACGAAAGGGGGCAGGTTGAACACTGAAGCTTTCTTT	CASTKGGRLNTEAFF
once	NA	13	TRBV12-3/TRBV12-4	TRBJ2-7	TGTGCCAGCAGGAGACTCGGGTCCTACGAGCAGTACTTC	CASRRLGSYEQYF
NA	TRBD1	15	TRBV9	TRBJ2-7	TGTGCCAGCAGCGGACAGGGCCGATCTTCCTACGAGCAGTACTTC	CASSGQGRSSYEQYF
NA	TRBD1	13	TRBV7-6	TRBJ1-2	TGTGCCAGCAGCTTAGGGACAGGGGATGGCTACACCTTC	CASSLGTGDGYTF
once	TRBD1	15	TRBV30	TRBJ1-1	TGTGCCTGGACCGGGACAGGAGCCATGAACACTGAAGCTTTCTTT	CAWTGTGAMNTEAFF
NA	NA	16	TRBV4-2	TRBJ2-7	TGTGCCAGCAGCCCACCCTCGGCGGGGGCCCAGGGGGAGCAGTACTTC	CASSPPSAGAQGEQYF
NA	TRBD2	19	TRBV9	TRBJ2-5	TGTGCCAGCAGCGTAGGCCTAGCGGGGTCCCCCGGAGTACGGGAGACCCAGTACTTC	CASSVGLAGSPGVRETQYF
NA	TRBD1	18	TRBV9	TRBJ1-5	TGTGCCAGCAGCGTAGTAGTGGGGGACAGGGAGACGAGTCAGCCCCAGCATTTT	CASSVVVGDRETSQPQHF
NA	NA	14	TRBV18	TRBJ1-1	TGTGCCAGCTCACCAGGGGACACGGGCACTGAAGCTTTCTTT	CASSPGDTGTEAFF
NA	NA	15	TRBV6-1	TRBJ2-1	TGTGCCAGCAGTGAGAAGTTGGAAGGGGTGGATGAGCAGTTCTTC	CASSEKLEGVDEQFF
NA	TRBD1	16	TRBV9	TRBJ1-3	TGTGCCAGCAGCGTGGGGGCAGGGGGTGCTGGAAACACCATATATTTT	CASSVGAGGAGNTIYF
NA	NA	15	TRBV4-1	TRBJ1-5	TGCGCCAGCAGCAAGGACACATTTAGCAATCAGCCCCAGCATTTT	CASSKDTFSNQPQHF
NA	NA	15	TRBV5-1	TRBJ1-2	TGCGCCAGCAGAGAGGGGGACATGTTAGACTATGGCTACACCTTC	CASREGDMLDYGYTF
NA	TRBD1	17	TRBV7-9	TRBJ1-1	TGTGCCAGCAGCTCTTACAGGGGGATCGGACGGAGTGAAGAAGCTTTCTTT	CASSSYRGIGRSEEAFF
NA	NA	14	TRBV12-5	TRBJ1-2	TGTGCTAGTGGTTTGGGGGGACTCAGTGATGGCTACACCTTC	CASGLGGLSDGYTF
NA	TRBD1	15	TRBV13	TRBJ1-6	TGTGCCAGCAGCATCACAGGGGGCTTGAATTCACCCCTCCACTTT	CASSITGGLNSPLHF
NA	TRBD2	17	TRBV5-1	TRBJ2-5	TGCGCCAGCAGCTTTGGTAGCGGGGGGCTAGCCGGGGAGACCCAGTACTTC	CASSFGSGGLAGETQYF
NA	NA	13	TRBV15	TRBJ2-6	TGTGCCAGCAGGGCATCTGGGGCCAACGTCCTGACTTTC	CASRASGANVLTF
NA	NA	14	TRBV7-9	TRBJ1-5	TGTGCCAGCAACCAAGGGGGGGGAAATCAGCCCCAGCATTTT	CASNQGGGNQPQHF
NA	NA	11	TRBV3-1/TRBV3-2	TRBJ1-1	TGTGCCAGCAGCCAAGTTTCTCAAGCTTTCTTT	CASSQVSQAFF
few	NA	14	TRBV19	TRBJ1-5	TGTGCCAGTTTAGAGAAGTTTAGCAATCAGCCCCAGCATTTT	CASLEKFSNQPQHF
NA	NA	15	TRBV12-5	TRBJ1-1	TGTGCTAGTGGTTTGGTACGTGGGGGGATCACTGAAGCTTTCTTT	CASGLVRGGITEAFF
NA	NA	14	TRBV7-9	TRBJ2-6	TGTGCCAGCAGCCCCCGGTCTGGGGCCAACGTCCTGACTTTC	CASSPRSGANVLTF
NA	TRBD1	13	TRBV7-8	TRBJ1-1	TGTGCCAGCAGCTTAGGCCGACAGGGTGTGGCTTTCTTT	CASSLGRQGVAFF
NA	NA	13	TRBV6-4	TRBJ2-1	TGTGCCAGCAGTCAGGGTTCCTACAATGAGCAGTTCTTC	CASSQGSYNEQFF
few	TRBD2	12	TRBV20-1	TRBJ2-7	TGCAGTGCTAGTATCCTAGCGGAGGTGCAGTACTTC	CSASILAEVQYF
many	NA	14	TRBV27	TRBJ1-1	TGTGCCAGCCATGGAGCGGGGTTTGTAACTGAAGCTTTCTTT	CASHGAGFVTEAFF
NA	TRBD1	16	TRBV4-1	TRBJ2-7	TGCGCCAGCAGCCGATTTCCGGGACAGGGGGCCTACGAGCAGTACTTC	CASSRFPGQGAYEQYF
NA	TRBD1	15	TRBV7-2	TRBJ2-1	TGTGCCAGCAGCTCAGGGGACAGTCTAAACAATGAGCAGTTCTTC	CASSSGDSLNNEQFF
NA	NA	19	TRBV21-1	TRBJ2-4	TGTGCCAGCAGCAAAGCCGGGCCTCGGACAGGGAAGGGCAAAAACATTCAGTACTTC	CASSKAGPRTGKGKNIQYF
once	TRBD2	15	TRBV4-1	TRBJ2-1	TGCGCCAGCAGCCACCACCGGACTAGCGGGGTGGAGCAGTTCTTC	CASSHHRTSGVEQFF
NA	NA	15	TRBV6-5	TRBJ2-5	TGTGCCAGCAGCGCCGGTGGAGGGTCGGGAGAGACCCAGTACTTC	CASSAGGGSGETQYF